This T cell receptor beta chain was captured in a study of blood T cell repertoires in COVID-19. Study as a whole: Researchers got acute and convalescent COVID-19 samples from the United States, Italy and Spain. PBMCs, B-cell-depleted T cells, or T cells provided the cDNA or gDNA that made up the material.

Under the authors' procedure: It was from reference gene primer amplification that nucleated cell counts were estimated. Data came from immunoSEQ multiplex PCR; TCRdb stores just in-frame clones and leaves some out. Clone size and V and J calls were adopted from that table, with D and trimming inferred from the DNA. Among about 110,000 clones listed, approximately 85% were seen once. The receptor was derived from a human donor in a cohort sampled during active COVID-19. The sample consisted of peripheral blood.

CDR3 bases: TGTGCCAGCACCCCACCGGGGTTCTACAATGAGCAGTTCTTC. It specifies CASTPPGFYNEQFF. The J gene is TRBJ2-1, the V gene TRBV28, with D tentatively TRBD2 (5 bases). Germline loops: CDR1 MDHEN, CDR2 SYDVKM. The CDR3 length is 14 residues. V lost 7 bases to trimming and J lost 3 bases, with 13 bases between them.